The 32 T cell receptor beta chains listed next were all sequenced from one sample in a study of cytomegalovirus exposure and HLA in healthy donors. The study ran its PCR with 60 Vbeta and 13 Jbeta primers. TCRdb's table, derived via immunoSEQ multiplex PCR, lists solely in-frame clones and lacks some. This sample has tens of thousands of clones, with roughly 82% found just once. Source material: PBMCs. The receptors derive from a male donor in good health and CMV-seropositive.

Only one count was recorded for this clone. The chain links TRBV7-9 to TRBJ2-3; 12 nucleotides line up with TRBD2. The V and J ends lost 3 bases and 4 bases, in that order; junction bases with no gene match: 5. The CDR3 spans 16 residues. The V gene's germline CDR1 is SEHNR and CDR2 FQNEAQ (reference sequence). The CDR3 sequence is CASSFASGGASDTQYF. In nucleotides, the CDR3 is TGTGCCAGCAGCTTCGCTAGCGGGGGGGCGTCAGATACGCAGTATTTT.

To note about this clone: Additional DNA sequences in this sample encode the identical CDR3. The chain has TRBV10-3 and TRBJ1-3; D possibly corresponds to TRBD1 (6 bases). Trimming removed 6 bases from V and 0 bases from J, with 9 bases in between. The CDR3 runs 14 residues. Germline V gene sequence: CDR1 ENHRY, CDR2 SYGVKD. Here the CDR3 reads CAISTGNSGNTIYF. The CDR3 DNA is TGTGCCATCAGCACAGGGAACTCTGGAAACACCATATATTTT.

J is TRBJ2-3 and V is TRBV27, with 8 bases aligning to TRBD2. Trimming at V came to 7 bases and at J to 2 bases, leaving 8 bases not matched to a gene. Germline V gene data show CDR1 as MNHEY and CDR2 as SMNVEV (reference sequence). The CDR3 covers 15 residues. In nucleotides, the CDR3 is TGTGCCAGCAAGGGGAAGCGGGGGCCCACAGATACGCAGTATTTT. Translated: CASKGKRGPTDTQYF.

The chain couples TRBV28 to TRBJ2-5, with 7 nucleotides matching TRBD1. The J call may not be correct, given that the DNA end is closer to TRBJ2-7. Germline V gene lookup returns CDR1 MDHEN and CDR2 SYDVKM. The CDR3 has 15 residues. The CDR3: CASISGDSQAYEQYF. In nucleotides, the CDR3 is TGTGCCAGCATCTCAGGGGACAGCCAGGCTTACGAGCAGTACTTC.

The chain combines TRBV6-1 with TRBJ2-1; 10 bases are a match to TRBD1. V gave up 3 bases and J gave up 6 bases; unmatched junction bases: 5. The germline V gene encodes CDR1 MNHNS and CDR2 SASEGT. This CDR3 region has 15 residues. This CDR3 reads CASSEIRDRGNEQFF. Here the CDR3 DNA reads TGTGCCAGCAGTGAGATCCGGGACAGGGGCAATGAGCAGTTCTTC.

This clone was detected only a few times. The rearrangement uses TRBV29-1 and TRBJ2-7, with 10 bases aligning to TRBD2. The J segment lost 3 bases and the V segment lost 6 bases, leaving 14 bases of the junction unmatched. CDR1 and CDR2 from the germline V gene are SQVTM and ANQGSEA. The CDR3 contains 16 residues. CDR3 in amino acids: CSVVTGTSVGLYEQYF. The CDR3 region has the DNA TGCAGCGTCGTTACCGGGACTAGCGTGGGCCTCTACGAGCAGTACTTC.

The chain is built from TRBV27 and TRBJ2-1; tentative D call: TRBD2 (6 bases). CDR1 and CDR2 from the germline V gene are MNHEY and SMNVEV (reference sequence). V lost 2 bases and J 8 bases, leaving 10 bases between the germline ends. The CDR3 has 13 residues. CDR3 loop: CASSLVAVDEQFF. The DNA for the CDR3 is TGTGCCAGCAGTTTAGTAGCGGTCGATGAGCAGTTCTTC.

About this clone: A read error may produce the germline difference seen at one junction end. Other DNA sequences in the sample encode the same CDR3. The J gene is TRBJ2-6, the V gene TRBV2; perhaps TRBD1 as D (5 bases). The V gene's germline CDR1 is SNHLY and CDR2 FYNNEI. The CDR3 sequence is 17 residues long. CDR3 nucleotide sequence: TGTGCCAGCAGTGATCGTAAAACCAGCTCTGGGGCCAACGTCCTAACTTTC. This encodes CASSDRKTSSGANVLTF.

As to this clone: Other DNA sequences in this specimen translate into the identical CDR3. The rearrangement uses TRBV5-1 and TRBJ2-7; 7 nucleotides line up with TRBD1. In germline, CDR1 is SGHRS, CDR2 YFSETQ. V lost 0 bases and J lost 3; bases outside the gene matches: 3. The CDR3 length is 14 residues. The CDR3, as DNA: TGCGCCAGCAGCTTGGGACAGGGTCGCTACGAGCAGTACTTC. Translated, it gives CASSLGQGRYEQYF.

This chain links TRBV7-9 with TRBJ2-7, with TRBD1 matching 7 bases. With V trimmed by 4 bases and J by 5 bases, 17 bases remained unmatched. The CDR3 has 17 amino acids. Germline assignment: CDR1 SEHNR and CDR2 FQNEAQ (reference sequence). CDR3 in amino acids: CASSSTRGGSFVHEQYF. The CDR3 DNA reads TGTGCCAGCAGCTCAACCCGAGGGGGCAGCTTTGTCCACGAGCAGTACTTC.

V gene TRBV5-1 combines with J gene TRBJ2-3; 11 bases line up with TRBD2. With 4 bases clipped from V and 4 bases from J, the junction kept 8 bases outside the gene matches. CDR1 SGHRS and CDR2 YFSETQ come from the germline V gene. CDR3 length: 16 amino acids. The CDR3 protein is CASSVSSGGRADTQYF. The CDR3 DNA reads as TGCGCCAGCAGCGTTTCTAGCGGGGGGAGGGCAGATACGCAGTATTTT.

The chain has TRBV2 and TRBJ2-1; TRBD1 is a possible D gene (5 bases). The CDR3 is made up of 16 amino acids. Germline CDR1 and CDR2: SNHLY and FYNNEI. The V end lost 6 bases, the J end lost 5 bases, and 20 bases lay between the germline ends. Here the CDR3 reads CASRGAWGRLDNEQFF. The CDR3 coding sequence is TGTGCCAGCAGAGGGGCCTGGGGTAGACTTGACAATGAGCAGTTCTTC. Full variable domain (outside the CDR3, taken from reference TRBV2 and TRBJ2-1): EPEVTQTPSHQVTQMGQEVILRCVPISNHLYFYWYRQILGQKVEFLVSFYNNEISEKSEIFDDQFSVERPDGSNFTLKIRSTKLEDSAMYFCASRGAWGRLDNEQFFGPGTRLTVL.

The chain carries TRBV14 and TRBJ2-2; no clear D. V lost 1 base, J lost 5 bases, and 5 bases lay in between. Germline CDR1 SGHDN, CDR2 FVKESK. This CDR3 spans 13 amino acids. In nucleotides, the CDR3 is TGTGCCAGCAGCCAAGGACTGACCGGGGAGCTGTTTTTT. This encodes CASSQGLTGELFF.

In DNA form, the CDR3 reads TGTGCCAGTAGCCGCAGGAGAGACTACGAGCAGTACTTC. It specifies CASSRRRDYEQYF. This chain uses TRBV19 with TRBJ2-5; D call uncertain. Matching the DNA end better, TRBJ2-7 makes the J call doubtful. The CDR3 length is 13 residues. Germline V lookup: CDR1 LNHDA, CDR2 SQIVND (reference sequence).

This clone was counted a few times. This sequence joins TRBV21-1 and TRBJ2-2; TRBD2 is the table's D call, not checked against the DNA. TRBV21-1 is labeled a pseudogene. This CDR3 region has 14 residues. The CDR3 nucleotides read TGTGCCAGCACACCACCGGGAGCCCACCGGGAGCTGTTTTTT. Translation: CASTPPGAHRELFF.

The chain recombines TRBV5-1 with TRBJ1-1; 7 bases align to TRBD1. The length of the CDR3 is 16 residues. From germline, CDR1 is SGHRS and CDR2 YFSETQ. Trimming removed 4 bases from V and 2 bases from J; junction bases left unmatched: 11. CDR3 coding DNA: TGCGCCAGCAGCCGCTCCCAGGGACAGATAAACACTGAAGCTTTCTTT. Translating gives CASSRSQGQINTEAFF.

V gene TRBV6-6 combines with J gene TRBJ2-7; the match to TRBD2 covers 9 bases. The J segment lost 3 bases and the V segment lost 6 bases, leaving 6 bases of the junction unmatched. The CDR3 length is 14 residues. Looked up from germline, CDR1 is MNHNY and CDR2 is SVGAGI (reference sequence). The CDR3 nucleotides are TGTGCCAGCAGCATGACTAGCGGCTACTACGAGCAGTACTTC. Amino acids: CASSMTSGYYEQYF.

This rearrangement joins TRBV10-1 to TRBJ1-1; the D is unclear. V lost 5 bases, J lost 0 bases, and 19 bases lay in between. CDR1 and CDR2 from the germline V gene are WNHNN and SYGVQD (reference sequence). The CDR3 consists of 17 residues. In DNA form, the CDR3 reads TGCGCCAGCAGTTCCGGACGGGGAGAGAGTGTGAACACTGAAGCTTTCTTT. Translating it yields CASSSGRGESVNTEAFF.

The sample holds a few counts of this clone. The rearrangement links TRBV7-2 to TRBJ2-3; D is uncertain. V lost 5 bases to trimming and J lost 4 bases, with 16 bases between them. The CDR3 contains 15 residues. Per germline, CDR1 SGHTA and CDR2 FQGNSA. The CDR3 here is CASSEGSGTADTQYF. CDR3 DNA: TGTGCCAGCAGCGAAGGCTCTGGAACAGCAGATACGCAGTATTTT. The variable domain in full, completed from reference TRBV7-2 and TRBJ2-3, reads GAGVSQSPSNKVTEKGKDVELRCDPISGHTALYWYRQSLGQGLEFLIYFQGNSAPDKSGLPSDRFSAERTGGSVSTLTIQRTQQEDSAVYLCASSEGSGTADTQYFGPGTRLTVL.

The V call is TRBV5-1, the J call TRBJ1-1; 10 nucleotides align to TRBD1. Germline V lookup: CDR1 SGHRS, CDR2 YFSETQ. Trimming removed 4 bases from V and 5 bases from J; junction bases left unmatched: 5. The CDR3 extends over 14 amino acids. The CDR3, as DNA: TGCGCCAGCAGCCGGGACAGGGGTGAGACTGAAGCTTTCTTT. Its protein product is CASSRDRGETEAFF.

This sequence joins TRBV7-9 and TRBJ2-7; D uncertain. The ends were cut back, 5 bases at V and 3 bases at J, with 8 bases in the middle. The length of the CDR3 is 12 residues. The germline CDR1 and CDR2 sequences are SEHNR and FQNEAQ (reference sequence). As DNA, the CDR3 is TGTGCCAGCAGCGTAGGCGGCTACGAGCAGTACTTC. It yields the protein CASSVGGYEQYF. Together with reference TRBV7-9 and TRBJ2-7, the CDR3 gives the full variable domain: DTGVSQNPRHKITKRGQNVTFRCDPISEHNRLYWYRQTLGQGPEFLTYFQNEAQLEKSRLLSDRFSAERPKGSFSTLEIQRTEQGDSAMYLCASSVGGYEQYFGPGTRLTVT.

J is TRBJ1-5 and V is TRBV6-5; unclear D gene. Germline V CDR1 and CDR2: MNHEY, SVGAGI. Deletions cut 6 bases from V and 3 bases from J, with 15 bases between. The CDR3 sequence is 15 residues long. The CDR3 DNA sequence: TGTGCCAGCAGGTTGACTTGGGGAGACAATCAGCCCCAGCATTTT. It yields the protein CASRLTWGDNQPQHF.

The chain carries TRBV7-2 and TRBJ1-2, with D unclear. V was clipped by 1 base and J by 8 bases, with 8 bases between them. This CDR3 has 12 residues. Germline assignment: CDR1 SGHTA and CDR2 FQGNSA. The CDR3: CASSLGAGGYTF. The CDR3 coding sequence is TGTGCCAGCAGCTTAGGGGCGGGGGGCTACACCTTC. Combining the CDR3 with reference TRBV7-2 and TRBJ1-2 gives the whole variable domain GAGVSQSPSNKVTEKGKDVELRCDPISGHTALYWYRQSLGQGLEFLIYFQGNSAPDKSGLPSDRFSAERTGGSVSTLTIQRTQQEDSAVYLCASSLGAGGYTFGSGTRLTVV.

The chain is built from TRBV19 and TRBJ2-7, with D possibly being TRBD2 (5 bases). Germline assignment: CDR1 LNHDA and CDR2 SQIVND (reference sequence). The CDR3 has 14 amino acids. Trimming pared 6 bases from V and 2 bases from J, leaving 14 bases between. The DNA for the CDR3 is TGTGCCAGTAGGCCGGGATCCGAAGCCTACGAGCAGTACTTC. It is translated as CASRPGSEAYEQYF.

The V call is TRBV7-9, the J call TRBJ2-5, with D uncertain. Germline V gives CDR1 SEHNR, CDR2 FQNEAQ (reference sequence). Trimming pared 2 bases from V and 5 bases from J, leaving 12 bases between. CDR3 size: 14 residues. The CDR3 DNA follows: TGTGCCAGCAGCTTAAACTCTGCAAAGGAGACCCAGTACTTC. Its protein is CASSLNSAKETQYF.

V gene TRBV7-2 combines with J gene TRBJ1-2, with D perhaps matching TRBD1 (5 bases). CDR3 length equals 15 residues. The V gene's germline CDR1 is SGHTA and CDR2 FQGNSA. V shed 5 bases and J shed 3 bases, with 16 bases lying between them. The chain's CDR3 is CASSTSQTAYYGYTF. CDR3 nucleotides: TGTGCCAGCAGCACCTCACAGACAGCTTACTATGGCTACACCTTC.

The chain joins TRBV19 to TRBJ1-6; a weak D match, TRBD1 (6 bases). Germline CDR1 reads LNHDA; CDR2 reads SQIVND (reference sequence). V was cut by 6 bases and J by 7 bases, with 16 bases left in between. The CDR3 is 15 amino acids. In DNA, the CDR3 is TGTGCCAGTAGCGTGGGGGCAGGATTGAATTCACCCCTCCACTTT. Amino acid sequence: CASSVGAGLNSPLHF. Full variable domain (missing parts from reference TRBV19 and TRBJ1-6): DGGITQSPKYLFRKEGQNVTLSCEQNLNHDAMYWYRQDPGQGLRLIYYSQIVNDFQKGDIAEGYSVSREKKESFPLTVTSAQKNPTAFYLCASSVGAGLNSPLHFGNGTRLTVT.

This clone was picked up one time. The genes are TRBV5-4 and TRBJ2-6; 9 positions match TRBD1. The CDR3 consists of 18 residues. V trimming: 1 base; J trimming: 3 bases; junction bases outside the gene matches: 8. CDR1 and CDR2 from the germline V gene are SGHNT and YYREEE (reference sequence). The CDR3 spells CASSLKQGAFDGANVLTF. The CDR3 DNA sequence: TGTGCCAGCAGCTTGAAACAGGGGGCTTTTGATGGGGCCAACGTCCTGACTTTC.

This sequence joins TRBV30 and TRBJ1-5; 8 nucleotides agree with TRBD1. The V gene end was trimmed by 2 bases and the J gene end by 4 bases; junction bases not matched to a gene: 4. The CDR3 is 14 residues long. Per germline, CDR1 GTSNPN and CDR2 SVGIG (reference sequence). The CDR3: CAWSMTGVNQPQHF. DNA for the CDR3: TGTGCCTGGAGTATGACAGGGGTTAATCAGCCCCAGCATTTT.

This clone occurred a few times. This chain links TRBV30 with TRBJ1-2; no clear D gene. The V gene lost 0 bases and the J gene lost 8 bases, with 13 bases spanning the gap. Germline CDR1 GTSNPN, CDR2 SVGIG (reference sequence). The CDR3 consists of 13 residues. This CDR3 reads CAWSVSGNYGYTF. As DNA, the CDR3 is TGTGCCTGGAGTGTATCGGGGAATTACGGCTACACCTTC.

The CDR3, as DNA: TGTGCCAGCACAACATTCGGGGAGCTGTTTTTT. Translation gives CASTTFGELFF. The V gene is TRBV2, the J gene TRBJ2-2, with D uncertain. CDR3 length: 11 amino acids. V was pared by 7 bases and J by 7 bases, with 7 bases between. Germline assignment: CDR1 SNHLY and CDR2 FYNNEI.

This sequence joins TRBV5-6 and TRBJ1-5; TRBD1 matches at 8 bases. CDR1 and CDR2 from the germline V gene are SGHDT and YYEEEE. Losses at the gene ends were 3 bases for V and 3 bases for J; bases not matched to a gene: 5. CDR3 size: 15 residues. The CDR3 region has the DNA TGTGCCAGCAGCTCGACAGGGGTCCCCAATCAGCCCCAGCATTTT. Amino acids: CASSSTGVPNQPQHF.